The sequence of this T cell receptor beta chain was determined in a study of shared clonotypes between healthy human individuals. Study-level information: Ranging from 18 to 49 in age, donors were a couple of women and a few men.

Findings of the study overall: For naive CD4 cells, 4.5% to 6.5% of clonotypes were shared across a few donors.

Assay execution proceeded at the deep level. The repertoire was sequenced with immunoSEQ multiplex PCR; TCRdb's copy has only in-frame clones and lacks some. The sample consists of 950,000 to 1,100,000 clones, about 70% of them appearing once. On this clone: Its antigen is as yet unknown.

The source is a man between 18 and 29 years old in good health. Sequencing was performed on memory CD4+ T cells sorted from blood. The subset here: CD45RA-negative fraction.

CDR3 nucleotide sequence: TGTGCCAGCAGCTTAGCCGTGGTTAGAGATACGCAGTATTTT. This gives the protein CASSLAVVRDTQYF. This chain joins TRBV7-8 and TRBJ2-3; unclear D gene. V was clipped by 0 bases and J by 5 bases, with 9 bases between them. The CDR3 has 14 residues. From germline, CDR1 is SGHVS and CDR2 FQNEAQ.